The sample holds many counts of the clone carrying this T cell receptor (beta chain). There were TCR beta CDR3 regions amplified from RNA transcripts. The study used the HTBI primer set for a first-round RT-PCR of the TCR CDR3. TCRdb re-analysed the multiplex PCR reads in MiXCR, keeping a single row per CDR3 protein. The table has about 320,000 distinct CDR3 sequences, around 16% seen once; the top ten hold approximately 33%. The record originates from a study of T cells in Graves' hyperthyroidism and ophthalmopathy. The receptor was derived from a man aged 25-45 years with Graves' hyperthyroidism. The sequencing input was blood.

In nucleotides, the CDR3 is TGTGCCAGCAGGCCGGTGGGACAGGGGGCGAGATACGAGCAGTACTTC. Protein: CASRPVGQGARYEQYF. The chain has TRBV28 and TRBJ2-7; 12 bases align to TRBD1. Germline CDR1 and CDR2: MDHEN and SYDVKM. V trimming: 6 bases; J trimming: 4 bases; junction bases outside the gene matches: 10. This CDR3 spans 16 amino acids.